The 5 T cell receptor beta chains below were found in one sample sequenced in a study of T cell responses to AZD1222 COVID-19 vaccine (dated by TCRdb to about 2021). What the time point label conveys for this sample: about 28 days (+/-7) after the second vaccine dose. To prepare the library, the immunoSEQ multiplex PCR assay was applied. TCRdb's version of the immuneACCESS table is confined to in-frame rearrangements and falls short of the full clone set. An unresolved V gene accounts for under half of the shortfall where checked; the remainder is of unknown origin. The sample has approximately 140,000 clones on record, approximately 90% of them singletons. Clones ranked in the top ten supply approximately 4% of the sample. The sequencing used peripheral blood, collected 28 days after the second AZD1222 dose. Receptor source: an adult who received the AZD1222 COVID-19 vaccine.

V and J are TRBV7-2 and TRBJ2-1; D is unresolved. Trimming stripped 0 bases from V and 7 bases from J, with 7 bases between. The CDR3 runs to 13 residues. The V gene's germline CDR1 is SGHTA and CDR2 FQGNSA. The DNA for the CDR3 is TGTGCCAGCAGCTTAGCGACCGGAAATGAGCAGTTCTTC. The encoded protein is CASSLATGNEQFF. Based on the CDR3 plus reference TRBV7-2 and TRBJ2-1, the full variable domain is GAGVSQSPSNKVTEKGKDVELRCDPISGHTALYWYRQSLGQGLEFLIYFQGNSAPDKSGLPSDRFSAERTGGSVSTLTIQRTQQEDSAVYLCASSLATGNEQFFGPGTRLTVL.

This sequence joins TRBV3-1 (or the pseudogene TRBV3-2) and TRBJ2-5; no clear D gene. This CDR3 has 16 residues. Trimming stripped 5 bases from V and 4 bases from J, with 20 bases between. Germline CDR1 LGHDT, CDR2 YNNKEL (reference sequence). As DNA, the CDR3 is TGTGCCAGCAGCGACCCGATCGAGGATTCCCGAGAGACCCAGTACTTC. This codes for CASSDPIEDSRETQYF.

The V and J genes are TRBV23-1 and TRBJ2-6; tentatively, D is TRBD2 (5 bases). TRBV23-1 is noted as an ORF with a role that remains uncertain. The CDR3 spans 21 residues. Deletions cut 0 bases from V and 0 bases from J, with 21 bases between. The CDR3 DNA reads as TGCGCCAGCAGTCAATCGTGGGGAGTGACGGGGAAGAGCTCTGGGGCCAACGTCCTGACTTTC. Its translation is CASSQSWGVTGKSSGANVLTF.

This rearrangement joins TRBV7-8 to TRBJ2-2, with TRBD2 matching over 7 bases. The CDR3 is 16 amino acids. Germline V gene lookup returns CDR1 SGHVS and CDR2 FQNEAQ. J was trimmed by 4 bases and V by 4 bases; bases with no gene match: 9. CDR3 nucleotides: TGTGCCAGCAGCTACCCAAGCGGGGAGATCACCGGGGAGCTGTTTTTT. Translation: CASSYPSGEITGELFF.

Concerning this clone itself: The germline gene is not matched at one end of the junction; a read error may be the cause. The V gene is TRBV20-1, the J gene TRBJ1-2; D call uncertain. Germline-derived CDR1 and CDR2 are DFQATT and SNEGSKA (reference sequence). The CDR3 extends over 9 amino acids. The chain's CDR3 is CSANDGYTF. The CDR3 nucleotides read TGCAGTGCTAACGATGGCTACACCTTC.